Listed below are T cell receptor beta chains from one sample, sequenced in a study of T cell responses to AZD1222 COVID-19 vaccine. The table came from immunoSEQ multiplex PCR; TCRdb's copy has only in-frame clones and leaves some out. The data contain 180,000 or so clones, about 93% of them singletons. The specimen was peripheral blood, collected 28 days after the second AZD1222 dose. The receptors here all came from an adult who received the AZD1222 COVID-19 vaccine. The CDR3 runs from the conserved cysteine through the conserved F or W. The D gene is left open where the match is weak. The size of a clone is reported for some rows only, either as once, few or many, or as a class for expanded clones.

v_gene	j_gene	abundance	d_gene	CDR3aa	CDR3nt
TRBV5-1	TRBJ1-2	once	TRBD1	CASSTLTGNGYTF	TGCGCCAGCAGCACACTGACAGGGAACGGCTACACCTTC
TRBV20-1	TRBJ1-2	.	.	CSAREVGYTF	TGCAGTGCTAGGGAAGTTGGCTACACCTTC
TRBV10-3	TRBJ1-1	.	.	CAISESTYLAEAFF	TGTGCCATCAGTGAGTCGACTTACCTGGCTGAAGCTTTCTTT
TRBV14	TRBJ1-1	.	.	CASSQDTRQYTEAFF	TGTGCCAGCAGCCAAGACACACGACAGTACACTGAAGCTTTCTTT
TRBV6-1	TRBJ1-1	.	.	CASSERGLGQMNTEAFF	TGTGCCAGCAGTGAAAGGGGTCTTGGACAGATGAACACTGAAGCTTTCTTT
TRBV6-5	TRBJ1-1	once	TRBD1	CASLRTGGTEAFF	TGTGCCAGCTTAAGGACAGGGGGCACTGAAGCTTTCTTT
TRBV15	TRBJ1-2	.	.	CATSRDPRAADNYGYTF	TGTGCCACCAGCAGAGATCCCCGGGCAGCCGATAACTATGGCTACACCTTC
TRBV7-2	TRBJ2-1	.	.	CASSLAWGSGFREQFF	TGTGCCAGCAGCTTAGCTTGGGGTTCGGGTTTTAGAGAGCAGTTCTTC
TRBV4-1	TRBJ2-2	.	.	CASSQVSLNTGELFF	TGCGCCAGCAGCCAAGTTTCACTCAACACCGGGGAGCTGTTTTTT
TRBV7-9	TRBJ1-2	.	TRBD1	CASSLLGIDRDYGYTF	TGTGCCAGCAGCTTATTGGGGATCGACAGGGACTATGGCTACACCTTC
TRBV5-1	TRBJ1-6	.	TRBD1	CASSLDGRQGSSDSPLHF	TGCGCCAGCAGCTTGGACGGGCGACAGGGAAGTAGTGATTCACCCCTCCACTTT
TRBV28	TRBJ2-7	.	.	CASSPPGSAAYEQYF	TGTGCCAGCAGTCCGCCGGGTTCGGCGGCCTACGAGCAGTACTTC
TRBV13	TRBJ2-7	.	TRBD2	CASSATSRSSYEQYF	TGTGCCAGCAGCGCGACTAGCAGGTCCTCCTACGAGCAGTACTTC
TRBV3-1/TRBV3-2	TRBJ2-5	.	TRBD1	CASSQNFQDRDRETQYF	TGTGCCAGCAGCCAAAACTTCCAGGACAGGGATCGGGAGACCCAGTACTTC
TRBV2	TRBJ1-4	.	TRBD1	CASSEHMLGADRFEKLFF	TGTGCCAGCAGTGAACATATGCTAGGAGCGGACAGGTTTGAAAAACTGTTTTTT
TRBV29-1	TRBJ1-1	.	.	CSGGGPSTEAFF	TGCAGCGGTGGGGGGCCGAGTACTGAAGCTTTCTTT
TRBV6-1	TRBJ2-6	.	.	CASSARTGPGGANVLTF	TGTGCCAGCAGTGCTAGGACGGGCCCTGGGGGGGCCAACGTCCTGACTTTC
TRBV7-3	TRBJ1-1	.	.	CASSLRERATEAFF	TGTGCCAGCAGCTTACGTGAAAGGGCTACTGAAGCTTTCTTT
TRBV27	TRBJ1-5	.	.	CASSLSRHQPQHF	TGTGCCAGCAGTTTGTCGCGGCACCAGCCCCAGCATTTT
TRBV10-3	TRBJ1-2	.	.	CAITGGADYGYTF	TGTGCCATCACAGGAGGGGCGGACTATGGCTACACCTTC
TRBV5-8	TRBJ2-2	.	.	CASSLFGQSHSSGELFF	TGTGCCAGCAGCTTGTTTGGTCAAAGCCACTCTTCCGGGGAGCTGTTTTTT
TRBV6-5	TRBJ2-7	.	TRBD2	CASSYSKAGGYEQYF	TGTGCCAGCAGTTACTCGAAAGCGGGGGGCTACGAGCAGTACTTC
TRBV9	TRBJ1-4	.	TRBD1	CASSVRDRGEKLFF	TGTGCCAGCAGCGTCCGGGACAGGGGTGAAAAACTGTTTTTT
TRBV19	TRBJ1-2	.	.	CASSWDGSYGYTF	TGTGCCAGTAGCTGGGACGGCTCCTATGGCTACACCTTC
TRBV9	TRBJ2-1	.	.	CASSVGAALSYNEQFF	TGTGCCAGCAGCGTCGGAGCGGCCCTCTCCTACAATGAGCAGTTCTTC
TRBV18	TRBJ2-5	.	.	CASSPGVGQETQYF	TGTGCCAGCTCACCGGGGGTTGGTCAAGAGACCCAGTACTTC
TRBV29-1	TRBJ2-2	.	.	CSALQTAGELFF	TGCAGCGCTCTACAGACAGCCGGGGAGCTGTTTTTT
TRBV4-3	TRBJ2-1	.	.	CASSQNAGGGTNEQFF	TGCGCCAGCAGCCAAAATGCAGGGGGGGGGACCAATGAGCAGTTCTTC
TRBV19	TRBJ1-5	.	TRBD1	CAITGAPLSQPQHF	TGTGCCATCACAGGGGCTCCCTTGTCCCAGCCCCAGCATTTT
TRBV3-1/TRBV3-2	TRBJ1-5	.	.	CASSQGQNSNQPQHF	TGTGCCAGCAGCCAAGGACAAAATAGCAATCAGCCCCAGCATTTT
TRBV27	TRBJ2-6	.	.	CASSRFVSGANVLTF	TGTGCCAGCAGTCGCTTCGTTTCTGGGGCCAACGTCCTGACTTTC
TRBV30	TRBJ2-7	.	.	CAWMGSYEQYF	TGTGCCTGGATGGGTTCCTACGAGCAGTACTTC
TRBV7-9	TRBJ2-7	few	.	CASSLAGGSSYEQYF	TGTGCCAGCAGCTTAGCCGGGGGCTCCTCCTACGAGCAGTACTTC
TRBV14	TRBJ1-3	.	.	CASSQETLRGNTIYF	TGTGCCAGCAGCCAAGAAACTCTACGGGGAAACACCATATATTTT
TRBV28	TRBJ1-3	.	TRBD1	CASSFPGQGRRNTIYF	TGTGCCAGCAGTTTCCCCGGACAGGGTCGACGAAACACCATATATTTT
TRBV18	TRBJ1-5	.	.	CASSRDISNQPQHF	TGTGCCAGCTCAAGGGACATCAGCAATCAGCCCCAGCATTTT
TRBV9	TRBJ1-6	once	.	CASSEGGSYNSPLHF	TGTGCCAGCAGCGAGGGGGGCTCCTATAATTCACCCCTCCACTTT
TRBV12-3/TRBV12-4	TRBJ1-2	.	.	CASSSTNYGYTF	TGTGCCAGCAGCTCAACGAACTATGGCTACACCTTC
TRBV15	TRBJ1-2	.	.	CATSRGRSDDYTF	TGTGCCACCAGCAGGGGCCGCTCCGATGACTACACCTTC
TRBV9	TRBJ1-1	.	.	CASSPTRDSTITEAFF	TGTGCCAGCAGCCCTACTCGTGATAGCACCATCACTGAAGCTTTCTTT
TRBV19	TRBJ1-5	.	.	CASSIGQLNQPQHF	TGTGCCAGTAGTATCGGACAGCTCAATCAGCCCCAGCATTTT
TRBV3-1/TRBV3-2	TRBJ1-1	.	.	CASSQGGRLNTEAFF	TGTGCCAGCAGCCAAGGGGGCAGACTGAACACTGAAGCTTTCTTT
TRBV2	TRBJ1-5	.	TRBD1	CASSPRARGLEPQHF	TGTGCCAGCAGCCCCCGGGCCAGGGGGTTGGAGCCCCAGCATTTT
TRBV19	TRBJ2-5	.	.	CASSIGGTGYQETQYF	TGTGCCAGTAGTATCGGTGGGACTGGGTACCAAGAGACCCAGTACTTC
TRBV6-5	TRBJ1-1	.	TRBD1	CASSYTGTVNTEAFF	TGTGCCAGCAGCTATACCGGGACAGTGAACACTGAAGCTTTCTTT
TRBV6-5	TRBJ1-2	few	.	CAAGGGYGYTF	TGTGCCGCAGGTGGAGGCTATGGCTACACCTTC
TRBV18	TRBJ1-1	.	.	CASSPRSGLQFGTEAFF	TGTGCCAGCTCACCAAGGTCAGGGCTACAATTTGGCACTGAAGCTTTCTTT
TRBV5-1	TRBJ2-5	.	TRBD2	CASSPGGISGGGETQYF	TGCGCCAGCAGCCCTGGGGGAATTAGCGGGGGAGGTGAGACCCAGTACTTC
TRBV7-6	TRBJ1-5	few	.	CASSSGNQPQHF	TGTGCCAGCAGCTCCGGCAATCAGCCCCAGCATTTT
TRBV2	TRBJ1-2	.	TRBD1	CASSGQGEGGYTF	TGTGCCAGCAGTGGTCAGGGGGAAGGTGGCTACACCTTC
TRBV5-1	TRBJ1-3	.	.	CASSLRGGSPSSGNTIYF	TGCGCCAGCAGCTTACGAGGCGGTAGCCCGAGCTCTGGAAACACCATATATTTT
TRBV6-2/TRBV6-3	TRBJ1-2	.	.	CASSFAEEAGYTF	TGTGCCAGCAGTTTTGCCGAGGAGGCTGGCTACACCTTC
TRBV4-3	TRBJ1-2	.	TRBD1	CASSQDQGGNYGYTF	TGCGCCAGCAGCCAAGATCAGGGGGGGAACTATGGCTACACCTTC
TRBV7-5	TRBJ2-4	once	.	CARTSVPTSQYF	TGTGCCAGAACCTCCGTCCCCACGAGTCAGTACTTC
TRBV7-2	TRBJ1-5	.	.	CASSLGIYQPQHF	TGTGCCAGCAGCTTAGGTATATATCAGCCCCAGCATTTT
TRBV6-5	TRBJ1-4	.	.	CASSQKGGPNEKLFF	TGTGCCAGCAGCCAAAAAGGGGGACCTAATGAAAAACTGTTTTTT
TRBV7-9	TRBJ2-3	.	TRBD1	CASRRTGPSTDTQYF	TGTGCCAGCAGACGGACAGGGCCAAGCACAGATACGCAGTATTTT
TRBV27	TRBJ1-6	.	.	CASQSGRNSPLHF	TGTGCCAGCCAGTCGGGAAGGAATTCACCCCTCCACTTT